The 15 T cell receptor beta chains reported below all come from one sample, sequenced in a study of T cell responses to AZD1222 COVID-19 vaccine. The protocol was immunoSEQ multiplex PCR, while the TCRdb copy is restricted to in-frame clones and leaves out a portion. This sample has about 100,000 clones, with 70% to 90% found just once. Material: peripheral blood, obtained on day 0 of MenACWY control vaccination. The origin of the receptors is an adult in good health.

CDR3 residues: CSVRKQGPVNEQFF. CDR3 coding DNA: TGCAGCGTTAGAAAACAGGGGCCGGTCAATGAGCAGTTCTTC. The chain has TRBV29-1 and TRBJ2-1, with 7 bases fitting TRBD1. V dropped 5 bases and J dropped 6; count of bases not matched to a gene: 10. The CDR3 spans 14 residues. Per the germline V gene, CDR1 is SQVTM and CDR2 is ANQGSEA.

The chain links TRBV10-3 to TRBJ1-1; no firm D call. The germline V gene has CDR1 ENHRY and CDR2 SYGVKD. The V end was cut by 3 bases, the J end by 11 bases, with 19 bases between. The CDR3 spans 14 residues. In DNA form, the CDR3 reads TGTGCCATCAGTGATCGCACACTAGGTTCCGGGGCTTTCTTT. Its translation is CAISDRTLGSGAFF.

This chain links TRBV6-5 with TRBJ2-7; 7 bases align to TRBD1. The germline CDR1 and CDR2 sequences are MNHEY and SVGAGI. The CDR3 consists of 14 residues. V shed 5 bases and J 2 bases; nucleotides not matched to a gene: 6. CDR3 sequence (DNA): TGTGCCAGCAGTATCCGGACAGGAGCCTACGAGCAGTACTTC. As protein: CASSIRTGAYEQYF.

This clone was seen more than once but under ten times. The V gene is TRBV2, the J gene TRBJ1-5; tentative D call: TRBD1 (5 bases). The CDR3 length is 14 residues. Per the germline V gene, CDR1 is SNHLY and CDR2 is FYNNEI. The ends were cut back, 8 bases at V and 2 bases at J, with 13 bases in the middle. DNA of the CDR3: TGTGCCAGCTGTTCGGGGGACGGCAATCAGCCCCAGCATTTT. This translates into CASCSGDGNQPQHF.

The chain is built from TRBV24-1 and TRBJ1-4; D gene ambiguous. Looked up from germline, CDR1 is KGHDR and CDR2 is SFDVKD. This CDR3 has 11 residues. Trimming left V 6 bases short and J 4 bases short, with 2 bases between. The CDR3 nucleotides read TGTGCCACCAGTCATAATGAAAAACTGTTTTTT. It is translated as CATSHNEKLFF.

The gene calls are TRBV7-8 and TRBJ2-5, with 8 bases identical to TRBD2. Germline assignment: CDR1 SGHVS and CDR2 FQNEAQ. This CDR3 is 16 amino acids long. With 0 bases clipped from V and 5 bases from J, the junction kept 8 bases outside the gene matches. The DNA of the CDR3 is TGTGCCAGCAGCTTAGCCCCAGCGGGGGTGGCTGAGACCCAGTACTTC. Amino acid sequence: CASSLAPAGVAETQYF. Filled out from reference TRBV7-8 and TRBJ2-5, the complete variable domain reads GAGVSQSPRYKVAKRGQDVALRCDPISGHVSLFWYQQALGQGPEFLTYFQNEAQLDKSGLPSDRFFAERPEGSVSTLKIQRTQQEDSAVYLCASSLAPAGVAETQYFGPGTRLLVL.

This rearrangement joins TRBV5-1 to TRBJ2-3; D is possibly TRBD1 (8 bases). CDR3 length: 15 amino acids. V was cut by 0 bases and J by 3 bases, with 11 bases left in between. The V gene's germline CDR1 is SGHRS and CDR2 YFSETQ. The CDR3 nucleotides read TGCGCCAGCAGCTTGGAACAGGGGGGGACAGATACGCAGTATTTT. Translated: CASSLEQGGTDTQYF.

This clone was found once. This sequence joins TRBV6-4 and TRBJ1-1; possible D gene TRBD1, 6 bases. Germline V CDR1 and CDR2: MRHNA, SNTAGT. This CDR3 is built from 16 residues. V was shortened by 0 bases and J by 3 bases, with 14 bases between the two germline ends. The CDR3 DNA reads TGTGCCAGCAGTGACTCGCCACGAAGGGGGTACACTGAAGCTTTCTTT. Amino acid sequence: CASSDSPRRGYTEAFF.

V usage is TRBV7-9 and J usage is TRBJ1-3, with 9 bases aligning to TRBD1. Trimming at V came to 4 bases and at J to 3 bases, leaving 10 bases not matched to a gene. CDR1 is SEHNR, CDR2 FQNEAQ, per germline (reference sequence). The CDR3 extends over 17 amino acids. The CDR3 region is CASSSDSTGGYGNTIYF. In nucleotides, the CDR3 is TGTGCCAGCAGCTCGGACTCGACAGGGGGTTATGGAAACACCATATATTTT.

The chain has TRBV6-4 and TRBJ1-3; D not certain. Germline V gene sequence: CDR1 MRHNA, CDR2 SNTAGT. V shed 2 bases and J shed 6 bases, with 5 bases lying between them. The CDR3 sequence is 12 residues long. The CDR3 spells CASSDTKNTIYF. Here the CDR3 DNA reads TGTGCCAGCAGTGACACGAAAAACACCATATATTTT.

This clone was seen only once. The chain combines TRBV27 with TRBJ1-2, with TRBD1 matching over 7 bases. Germline loops: CDR1 MNHEY, CDR2 SMNVEV (reference sequence). Trimming removed 6 bases from V and 2 bases from J; junction bases left unmatched: 6. The CDR3 extends over 14 amino acids. This CDR3 is CASRLDRENYGYTF. In DNA form, the CDR3 reads TGTGCCAGCAGATTAGACAGGGAGAACTATGGCTACACCTTC.

The rearrangement links TRBV28 to TRBJ2-5; perhaps TRBD1 as D (5 bases). The CDR3 totals 13 residues. Trimming took off 10 bases at V and 4 bases at J, with 16 bases between the two ends. Germline V gives CDR1 MDHEN, CDR2 SYDVKM. CDR3 coding DNA: TGTGCCATCTCGGCCAGGGTAAGAGAGACCCAGTACTTC. Amino acid sequence: CAISARVRETQYF.

The chain uses TRBV9 and TRBJ2-5, with 11 bases that match TRBD2. Trimming at V came to 3 bases and at J to 5 bases, leaving 12 bases not matched to a gene. The germline V gene encodes CDR1 SGDLS and CDR2 YYNGEE. The CDR3 has 17 amino acids. The CDR3 protein is CASSETSGAPLTETQYF. The CDR3 DNA reads TGTGCCAGCAGCGAGACTAGCGGGGCGCCACTCACTGAGACCCAGTACTTC.

This clone was seen only once. The chain links TRBV7-2 to TRBJ1-2; D call uncertain. There are 14 residues in the CDR3. V was pared by 5 bases and J by 8 bases, with 18 bases between. CDR1 SGHTA and CDR2 FQGNSA come from the germline V gene. CDR3: CASSPSSGYRGYTF. CDR3 nucleotide sequence: TGTGCCAGCAGCCCTTCGTCGGGTTATCGGGGCTACACCTTC.

This clone was seen a single time. This chain connects TRBV4-1 to TRBJ1-6; TRBD1 might be the D (5 bases). The V end lost 0 bases, the J end lost 7 bases, and 10 bases lay between the germline ends. Germline loops: CDR1 MGHRA, CDR2 YSYEKL. CDR3 length equals 15 residues. In DNA form, the CDR3 reads TGCGCCAGCAGCCAAGATCCGGGGGTAAATTCACCCCTCCACTTT. It is translated as CASSQDPGVNSPLHF.